Below, 4 T cell receptor beta chains from the same sample are listed, as sequenced in a study of blood T cell repertoires in COVID-19. TCRdb's table, derived via immunoSEQ multiplex PCR, lists solely in-frame clones and lacks some. The sample records under 250,000 clones, 85% being singletons. Sequenced sample: peripheral blood. The receptors shown here come from a woman aged 65 to 85 with COVID-19, enrolled during active disease.

This clone was found a few times. The rearrangement uses TRBV6-4 and TRBJ1-3, with a tentative D call TRBD1 (5 bases). CDR3 length: 15 residues. The germline CDR1 and CDR2 sequences are MRHNA and SNTAGT. V lost 0 bases, J lost 2 bases, and 8 bases lay in between. The CDR3 DNA is TGTGCCAGCAGTGACTCGTCAGGGACTGGAAACACCATATATTTT. This sequence encodes CASSDSSGTGNTIYF.

This clone appeared a few times. This chain joins TRBV14 and TRBJ1-1; tentative D call: TRBD1 (5 bases). The ends were cut back, 1 base at V and 11 bases at J, with 14 bases in the middle. This CDR3 is built from 13 residues. Germline V lookup: CDR1 SGHDN, CDR2 FVKESK. For the CDR3, the DNA is TGTGCCAGCAGCCAAGGACAGCGTATGAGGGCTTTCTTT. This gives the protein CASSQGQRMRAFF.

This chain uses TRBV11-2 with TRBJ2-5, with D possibly matching TRBD2 (5 bases). Germline CDR1 and CDR2: SGHAT and FQNNGV. With 0 bases removed from V and 6 bases from J, the gap between germline ends came to 11 bases. The CDR3 has 14 residues. CDR3 region: CASSLDSGLKTQYF. In DNA form, the CDR3 reads TGTGCCAGCAGCTTAGATTCGGGGTTAAAGACCCAGTACTTC. The full variable domain, in which reference TRBV11-2 and TRBJ2-5 provide the parts outside the CDR3, is EAGVAQSPRYKIIEKRQSVAFWCNPISGHATLYWYQQILGQGPKLLIQFQNNGVVDDSQLPKDRFSAERLKGVDSTLKIQPAKLEDSAVYLCASSLDSGLKTQYFGPGTRLLVL.

The rearrangement joins TRBV5-4 to TRBJ1-2; the D is unclear. This CDR3 is 13 amino acids long. With 2 bases removed from V and 3 bases from J, the gap between germline ends came to 8 bases. Germline V CDR1 and CDR2: SGHNT, YYREEE (reference sequence). CDR3 sequence reads: CASSLGQDYGYTF. DNA for the CDR3: TGTGCCAGCAGCTTAGGTCAGGACTATGGCTACACCTTC.